This TCR beta chain was recovered during a study of T cell responses to AZD1222 COVID-19 vaccine. A word on this clone: Its matching antigen is unknown.

Study-wide points: Spike-specific TCR breadth and depth grew following two AZD1222 doses. Donors were mostly white British, more females; clonal diversity possibly underestimated.

Sequencing used immunoSEQ multiplex PCR; TCRdb keeps in-frame clones, though not all of them. This table holds 200,000 to 300,000 clones, approximately 95% found once. V was pared by 5 bases and J by 8 bases, with 3 bases of the junction left unmatched. Germline V gene data show CDR1 as KGHSH and CDR2 as LQKENI. The CDR3 runs 12 residues. This TCR was sampled from an adult in good health. The sample here was peripheral blood, taken on day 0 of AZD1222 vaccination. The chain carries TRBV18 and TRBJ1-2, with 9 bases that match TRBD1. CDR3 loop: CASSRQGGGYTF. Here the CDR3 DNA reads TGTGCCAGCTCAAGACAGGGGGGCGGCTACACCTTC.